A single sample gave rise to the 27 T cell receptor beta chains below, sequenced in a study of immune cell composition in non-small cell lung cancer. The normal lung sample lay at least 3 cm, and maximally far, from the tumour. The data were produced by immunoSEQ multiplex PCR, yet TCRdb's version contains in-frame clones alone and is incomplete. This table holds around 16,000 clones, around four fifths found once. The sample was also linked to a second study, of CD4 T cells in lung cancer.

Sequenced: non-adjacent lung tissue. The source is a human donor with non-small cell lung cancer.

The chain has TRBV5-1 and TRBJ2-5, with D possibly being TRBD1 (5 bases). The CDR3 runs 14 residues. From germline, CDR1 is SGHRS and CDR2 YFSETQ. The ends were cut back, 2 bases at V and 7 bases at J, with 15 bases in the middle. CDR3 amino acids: CASSFGGARGTQYF. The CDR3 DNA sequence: TGCGCCAGCAGCTTCGGTGGGGCCCGAGGGACCCAGTACTTC. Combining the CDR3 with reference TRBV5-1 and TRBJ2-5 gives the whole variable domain KAGVTQTPRYLIKTRGQQVTLSCSPISGHRSVSWYQQTPGQGLQFLFEYFSETQRNKGNFPGRFSGRQFSNSRSEMNVSTLELGDSALYLCASSFGGARGTQYFGPGTRLLVL.

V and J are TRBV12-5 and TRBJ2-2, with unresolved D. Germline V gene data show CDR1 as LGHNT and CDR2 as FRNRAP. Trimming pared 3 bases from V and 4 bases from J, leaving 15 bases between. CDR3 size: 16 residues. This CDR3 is CASGFRYAGSTGELFF. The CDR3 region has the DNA TGTGCTAGTGGTTTTCGTTATGCAGGAAGCACCGGGGAGCTGTTTTTT.

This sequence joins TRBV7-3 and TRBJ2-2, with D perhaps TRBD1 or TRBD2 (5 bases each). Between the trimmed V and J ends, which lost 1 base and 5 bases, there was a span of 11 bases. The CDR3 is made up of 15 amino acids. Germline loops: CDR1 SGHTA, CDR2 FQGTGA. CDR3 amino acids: CASSLSRDATGELFF. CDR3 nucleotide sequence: TGTGCCAGCAGCTTAAGCCGGGACGCTACCGGGGAGCTGTTTTTT. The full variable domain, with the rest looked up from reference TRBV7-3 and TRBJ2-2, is GAGVSQTPSNKVTEKGKYVELRCDPISGHTALYWYRQSLGQGPEFLIYFQGTGAADDSGLPNDRFFAVRPEGSVSTLKIQRTERGDSAVYLCASSLSRDATGELFFGEGSRLTVL.

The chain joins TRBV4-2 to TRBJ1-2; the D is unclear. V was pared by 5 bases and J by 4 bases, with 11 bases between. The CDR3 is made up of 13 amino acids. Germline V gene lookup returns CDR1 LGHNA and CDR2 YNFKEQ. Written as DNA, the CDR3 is TGTGCCAGCAGCTACAATGCTCTCTATGGCTACACCTTC. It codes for CASSYNALYGYTF.

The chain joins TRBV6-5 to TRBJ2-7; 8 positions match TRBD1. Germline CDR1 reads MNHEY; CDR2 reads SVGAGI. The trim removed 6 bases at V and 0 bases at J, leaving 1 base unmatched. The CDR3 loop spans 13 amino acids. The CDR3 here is CASRGTGSYEQYF. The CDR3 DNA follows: TGTGCCAGCAGGGGGACAGGCTCCTACGAGCAGTACTTC.

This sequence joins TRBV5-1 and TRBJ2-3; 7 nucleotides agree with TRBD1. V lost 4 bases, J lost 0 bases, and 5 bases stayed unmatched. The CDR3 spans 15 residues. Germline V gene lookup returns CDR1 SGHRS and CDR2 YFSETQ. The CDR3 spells CASSPGQTSTDTQYF. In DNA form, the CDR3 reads TGCGCCAGCAGCCCGGGACAGACTAGCACAGATACGCAGTATTTT.

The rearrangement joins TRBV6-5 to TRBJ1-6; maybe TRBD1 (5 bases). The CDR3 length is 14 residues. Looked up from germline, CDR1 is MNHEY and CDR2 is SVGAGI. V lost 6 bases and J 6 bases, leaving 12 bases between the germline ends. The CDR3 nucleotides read TGTGCCAGCAGGTCGGGACTGATTAATTCACCCCTCCACTTT. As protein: CASRSGLINSPLHF.

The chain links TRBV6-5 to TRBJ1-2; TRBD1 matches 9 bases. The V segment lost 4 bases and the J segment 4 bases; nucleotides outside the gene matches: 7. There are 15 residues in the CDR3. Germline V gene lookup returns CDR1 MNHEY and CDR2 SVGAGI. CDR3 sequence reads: CASSSWTGASYGYTF. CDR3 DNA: TGTGCCAGCAGTTCCTGGACAGGGGCCTCCTATGGCTACACCTTC.

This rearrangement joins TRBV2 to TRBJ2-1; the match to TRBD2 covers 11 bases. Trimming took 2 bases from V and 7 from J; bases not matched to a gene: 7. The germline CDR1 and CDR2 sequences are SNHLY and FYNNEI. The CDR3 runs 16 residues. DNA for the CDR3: TGTGCCAGCAGTGAAAGGAGACTAGCGGGGAGGAATGAGCAGTTCTTC. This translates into CASSERRLAGRNEQFF.

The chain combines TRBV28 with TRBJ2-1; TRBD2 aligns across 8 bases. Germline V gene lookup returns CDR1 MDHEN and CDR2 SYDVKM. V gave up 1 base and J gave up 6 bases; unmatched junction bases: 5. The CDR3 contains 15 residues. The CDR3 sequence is CASSLSPGGRNEQFF. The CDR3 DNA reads TGTGCCAGCAGTTTATCGCCGGGGGGGCGCAATGAGCAGTTCTTC.

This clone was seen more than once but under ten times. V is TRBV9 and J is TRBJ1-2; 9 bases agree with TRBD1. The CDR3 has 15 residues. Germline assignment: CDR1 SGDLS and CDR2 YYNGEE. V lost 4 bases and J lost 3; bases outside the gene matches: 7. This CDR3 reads CASSPPRQGDYGYTF. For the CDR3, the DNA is TGTGCCAGCAGCCCCCCCCGACAGGGGGACTATGGCTACACCTTC.

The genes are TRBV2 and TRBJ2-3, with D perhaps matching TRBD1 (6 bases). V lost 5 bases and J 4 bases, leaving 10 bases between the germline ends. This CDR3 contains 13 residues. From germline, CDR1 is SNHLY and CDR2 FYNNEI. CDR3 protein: CASSYQGSDTQYF. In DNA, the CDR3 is TGTGCCAGCAGTTACCAGGGGTCAGATACGCAGTATTTT.

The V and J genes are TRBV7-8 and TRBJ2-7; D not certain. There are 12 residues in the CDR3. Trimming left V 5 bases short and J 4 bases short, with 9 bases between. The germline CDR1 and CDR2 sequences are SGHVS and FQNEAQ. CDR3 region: CASSLTGYEQYF. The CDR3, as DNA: TGTGCCAGCAGCCTTACTGGGTACGAGCAGTACTTC.

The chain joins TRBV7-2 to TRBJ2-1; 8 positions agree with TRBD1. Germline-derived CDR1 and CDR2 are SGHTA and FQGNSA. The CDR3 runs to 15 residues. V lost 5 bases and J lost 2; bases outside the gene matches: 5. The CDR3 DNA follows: TGTGCCAGCAGCGTGGGACAGGCCGCCTACAATGAGCAGTTCTTC. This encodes CASSVGQAAYNEQFF.

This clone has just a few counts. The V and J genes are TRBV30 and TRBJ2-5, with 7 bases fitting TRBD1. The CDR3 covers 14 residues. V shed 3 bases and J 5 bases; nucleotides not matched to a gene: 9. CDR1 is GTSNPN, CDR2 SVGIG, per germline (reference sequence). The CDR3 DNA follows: TGTGCCTGGAGCGAAAGAGGGGGCCGGGAGACCCAGTACTTC. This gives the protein CAWSERGGRETQYF.

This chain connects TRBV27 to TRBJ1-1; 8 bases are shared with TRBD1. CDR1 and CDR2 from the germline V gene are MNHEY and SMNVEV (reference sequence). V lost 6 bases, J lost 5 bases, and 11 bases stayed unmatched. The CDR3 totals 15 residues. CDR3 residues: CASRPRQGSYTEAFF. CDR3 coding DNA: TGTGCCAGCAGACCCCGACAGGGGAGTTATACTGAAGCTTTCTTT.

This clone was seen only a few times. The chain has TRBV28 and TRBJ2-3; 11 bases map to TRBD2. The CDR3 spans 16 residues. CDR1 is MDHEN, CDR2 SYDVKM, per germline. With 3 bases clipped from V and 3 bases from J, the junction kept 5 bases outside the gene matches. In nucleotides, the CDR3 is TGTGCCAGCAGTTTTGATGTAGCGGGGGGGACAGATACGCAGTATTTT. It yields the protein CASSFDVAGGTDTQYF.

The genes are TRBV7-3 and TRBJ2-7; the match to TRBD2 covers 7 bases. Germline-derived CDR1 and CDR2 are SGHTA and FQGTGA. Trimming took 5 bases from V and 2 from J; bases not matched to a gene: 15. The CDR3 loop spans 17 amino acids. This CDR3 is CASSKGRRDYQTYEQYF. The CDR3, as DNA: TGTGCCAGCAGCAAAGGTCGCCGGGACTACCAGACCTACGAGCAGTACTTC.

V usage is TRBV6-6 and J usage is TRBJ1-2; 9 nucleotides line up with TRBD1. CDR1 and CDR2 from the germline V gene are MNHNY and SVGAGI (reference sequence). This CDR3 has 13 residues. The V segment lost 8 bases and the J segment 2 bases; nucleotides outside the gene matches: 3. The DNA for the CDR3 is TGTGCCAGCTCGACAGGGGGGAACTATGGCTACACCTTC. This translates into CASSTGGNYGYTF.

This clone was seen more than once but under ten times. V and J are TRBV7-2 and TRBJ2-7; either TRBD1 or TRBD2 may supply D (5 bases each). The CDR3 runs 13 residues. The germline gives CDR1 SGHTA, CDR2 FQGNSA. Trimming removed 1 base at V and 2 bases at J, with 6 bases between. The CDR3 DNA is TGTGCCAGCAGCTTAGTGGGACCCTACGAGCAGTACTTC. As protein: CASSLVGPYEQYF.

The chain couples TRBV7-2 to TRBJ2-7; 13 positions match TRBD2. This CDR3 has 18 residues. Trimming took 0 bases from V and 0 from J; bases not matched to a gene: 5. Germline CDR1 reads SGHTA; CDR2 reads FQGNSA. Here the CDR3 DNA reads TGTGCCAGCAGCTTAGCGACTAGCGGGAGGACCCTCTCCTACGAGCAGTACTTC. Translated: CASSLATSGRTLSYEQYF.

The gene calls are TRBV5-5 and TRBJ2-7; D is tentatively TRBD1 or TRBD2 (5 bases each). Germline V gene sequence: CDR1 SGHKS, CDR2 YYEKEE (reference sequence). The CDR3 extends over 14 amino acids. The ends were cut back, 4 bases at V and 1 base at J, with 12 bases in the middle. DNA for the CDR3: TGTGCCAGCAGCCCGGGGCCTTCTTCCTACGAGCAGTACTTC. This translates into CASSPGPSSYEQYF.

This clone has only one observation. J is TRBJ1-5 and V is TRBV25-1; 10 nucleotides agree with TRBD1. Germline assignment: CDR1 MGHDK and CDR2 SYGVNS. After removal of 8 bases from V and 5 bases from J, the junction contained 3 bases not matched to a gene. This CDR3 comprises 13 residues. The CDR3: CASADRGDQPQHF. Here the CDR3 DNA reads TGTGCCAGCGCGGACAGGGGGGATCAGCCCCAGCATTTT.

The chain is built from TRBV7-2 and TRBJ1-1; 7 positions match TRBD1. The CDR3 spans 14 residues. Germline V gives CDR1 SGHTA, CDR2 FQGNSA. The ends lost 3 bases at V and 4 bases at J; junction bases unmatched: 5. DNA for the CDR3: TGTGCCAGCAGCTTTGGGACAGCTAGCACTGAAGCTTTCTTT. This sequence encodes CASSFGTASTEAFF. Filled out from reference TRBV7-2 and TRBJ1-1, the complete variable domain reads GAGVSQSPSNKVTEKGKDVELRCDPISGHTALYWYRQSLGQGLEFLIYFQGNSAPDKSGLPSDRFSAERTGGSVSTLTIQRTQQEDSAVYLCASSFGTASTEAFFGQGTRLTVV.

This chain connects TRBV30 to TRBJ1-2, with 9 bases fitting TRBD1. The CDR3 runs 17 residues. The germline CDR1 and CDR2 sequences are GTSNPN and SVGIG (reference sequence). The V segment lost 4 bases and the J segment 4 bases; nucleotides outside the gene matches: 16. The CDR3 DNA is TGTGCCTGGATGGGGGGGACAGGGTGGGACCCGAGCTATGGCTACACCTTC. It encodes CAWMGGTGWDPSYGYTF.

CDR3 DNA: TGTGCCAGCAGTCTGGAAGGGGTGCCGATCTATGGCTACACCTTC. Translation gives CASSLEGVPIYGYTF. The V and J genes are TRBV2 and TRBJ1-2, with D perhaps matching TRBD1 (5 bases). Germline V lookup: CDR1 SNHLY, CDR2 FYNNEI. The CDR3 loop spans 15 amino acids. Between the trimmed V and J ends, which lost 5 bases and 4 bases, there was a span of 17 bases.

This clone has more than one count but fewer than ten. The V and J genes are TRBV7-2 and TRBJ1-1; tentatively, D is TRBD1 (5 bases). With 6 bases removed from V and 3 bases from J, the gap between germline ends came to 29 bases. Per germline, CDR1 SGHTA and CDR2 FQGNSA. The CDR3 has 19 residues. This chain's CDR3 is CASRTAPRAPRFKDTEAFF. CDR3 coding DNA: TGTGCCAGCAGAACAGCCCCCAGGGCCCCACGGTTTAAGGACACTGAAGCTTTCTTT.